This T cell receptor beta chain was documented in a study of long-term antiretroviral therapy in people with HIV (dated by TCRdb to 2022 to 2024). General notes on the study: Collection of the earliest samples took place about a decade ahead of the 2015 WHO recommendation for immediate ART, at a time when ART was typically delayed until CD4 counts fell. A total of roughly 200 cryopreserved PBMC samples came from 25 to 30 adults with confirmed HIV infection and were collected serially over a mean of around 6 years (range 1-12). No cross-contamination during QIAcube processing was seen in test extractions of a monoclonal T-cell line run alongside a few dozen polyclonal samples. This retrospective serial study examined whether starting ART and sustained HIV suppression were associated with changes in the composition and diversity of the TRB repertoire in peripheral blood. About 35% of the 30 participants with HIV were female.

The investigation overall reported the following: Inferences about post-ART repertoire changes were limited because no data were available on ART adherence, viral resistance or therapy changes. Because cell numbers in pre-ART samples were limited, unsorted PBMC were profiled instead of sorted CD4+ and CD8+ T cells. Narrower CDR3 length ranges were observed in HIV repertoires than in controls, and an antigen-experienced repertoire with only a slight naive shift after ART was suggested by the network structure. The repertoire was dominated across all time points by expanded TRB clones identified before ART initiation, although this dominance was seen to fluctuate and to decrease in many PLHIV after ART. Because PBMC availability was limited, only the TCR beta chain was sequenced, with no alpha chain pairing. Starting ART was linked to a significant rise in TRB diversity, yet even with long-term ART the diversity remained significantly lower than in transplant donor controls. The samples were dated from about 2003 to 2018, and the ART regimens that were used may be less effective than current ART regimens.

To be included, a participant needed at least one PBMC sample from before ART initiation plus at least two post-ART samples. Treatment was received in the United States of America by all participants with HIV. Before DNA extraction, cryopreserved samples of about 1-10 million PBMC were thawed and washed. At the time of the earliest PBMC sample, participants with HIV were aged between roughly 20 and 54 years. PBMC samples were contributed by each participant from 1-4 timepoints before ART initiation and 2-8 timepoints after ART initiation, with a median of 7 samples. For every participant, serial HIV viral load, CD4+ T-cell count, ART history and demographic data were obtained. Genomic DNA was extracted from unsorted PBMC with a Qiagen kit on a QIAcube, processed in batches of 12 samples. The immunoSEQ hsTCRB v3.0 assay was used at survey level resolution to sequence the TRB variable region. A depth of 40,000-50,000 T-cell genomes per sample was targeted for TRB sequencing. TRB libraries were pooled and sequenced on an Illumina MiSeq using a v3 150-cycle kit. Per the original workflow: Repertoire analysis was run in R within a reproducible Nextflow workflow that covered QC, data transformation and analysis. LymphoSeq2, an R package for exploring AIRR-Seq data, was used to implement the custom analyses. Several samples yielding fewer than 5000 total TRB sequences were excluded, leaving more than 150 analyzed HIV repertoires. Among the approximately 180 retained HIV repertoires, some 60 were collected before ART initiation and approximately 130 after ART initiation. Each repertoire was downsampled to 5000 TRB nucleotide sequences, and summary statistics were averaged across 100 downsampling iterations. The analysis kept only TRB sequences whose CDR3 regions were at least seven amino acids long. Two measures captured diversity: a Shannon entropy-derived clonality score and the Gini coefficient. In the repertoire networks, any two of the top 5000 CDR3 amino acid sequences were linked whenever the two sequences differed by an edit distance of one. GLIPH2 predicted antigen specificity groups and MHC restriction for TRB CDR3 amino acid sequences. Known CMV, EBV, HIV or tissue antigen associations were flagged by matching CDR3 amino acid sequences against VDJdb and McPAS-TCR. Pre-ART, post-ART and control groups were compared with Wilcoxon signed-rank tests and Holm-Bonferroni correction. Entries here come from immuneACCESS through TCRdb and include only in-frame sequences with V and J called. Some clones fail to appear in such tables; in the studies checked, an unresolved V gene covers under half of the shortfall, and the cause of the remainder is unknown. Clone size and the V and J calls come from that table; the DNA yielded D and trimming. Here the sample has 30,000 to 40,000 clones; approximately 80% occur a single time. In total, the top ten clones hold around 7.5% of the sample.

On this clone itself: It has no known antigen specificity. There are no base qualities to consult, and no much larger clone falls within one base.

The TCR sequence derives from a woman aged 45-65 years with HIV. The sequenced sample was unsorted PBMCs, obtained 2 years after starting antiretroviral therapy.

The CDR3 reads as follows: CASLTGLASYNEQFF. The bases are TGTGCCAGCCTAACGGGGCTAGCCTCCTACAATGAGCAGTTCTTC. Recombination joined TRBV6-1 with TRBJ2-1, with a tentative D call of TRBD1 or TRBD2, each matching 5 bases. CDR1 and CDR2 (MNHNS, SASEGT) derive from the germline V gene. V gives up 8 bases and J gives up 0 bases, and the segment between their germline ends measures 14 bases. Counted from cysteine to phenylalanine, this CDR3 has 15 amino acids. Only the CDR3 DNA is retained, 45 bases long and in frame from the first base.